These 14 T cell receptor beta chains came from one sample sequenced in a study of blood T cell repertoires in COVID-19. Sequencing was performed with immunoSEQ multiplex PCR; in TCRdb, only in-frame clones are kept and a portion is missing. The table shows about 130,000 clones, with 84% occurring only once. The sequencing sample was made of peripheral blood. These receptors were taken from a human donor in a cohort sampled during active COVID-19.

To note about this clone: The sample has other DNA sequences that encode this CDR3 too. The chain couples TRBV5-1 to TRBJ2-3, with 11 positions matching TRBD1. J was trimmed by 3 bases and V by 5 bases; bases with no gene match: 2. This CDR3 is built from 14 residues. In germline, CDR1 is SGHRS, CDR2 YFSETQ. This CDR3 reads CASSGQGATDTQYF. As DNA, the CDR3 is TGCGCCAGCAGTGGACAGGGGGCAACAGATACGCAGTATTTT.

A few counts support this clone. V gene TRBV20-1 combines with J gene TRBJ1-5; D uncertain. Trimming pared 3 bases from V and 5 bases from J, leaving 17 bases between. The CDR3 contains 15 residues. The germline CDR1 and CDR2 sequences are DFQATT and SNEGSKA (reference sequence). The CDR3 DNA reads as TGCAGTGCTAGTGGTGGCCCCGCAACCCATCAGCCCCAGCATTTT. Translating gives CSASGGPATHQPQHF.

This clone occurred once. The J gene is TRBJ2-1, the V gene TRBV13; TRBD2 matches 13 bases. CDR3 length equals 17 residues. CDR1 PRHDT and CDR2 FYEKMQ come from the germline V gene (reference sequence). Trimming at V came to 5 bases and at J to 7 bases, leaving 11 bases not matched to a gene. The CDR3 sequence is CASSLRLAGGKGNEQFF. The DNA of the CDR3 is TGTGCCAGCAGCCTGAGACTAGCGGGGGGCAAGGGGAATGAGCAGTTCTTC. Full variable domain (outside the CDR3, taken from reference TRBV13 and TRBJ2-1): AAGVIQSPRHLIKEKRETATLKCYPIPRHDTVYWYQQGPGQDPQFLISFYEKMQSDKGSIPDRFSAQQFSDYHSELNMSSLELGDSALYFCASSLRLAGGKGNEQFFGPGTRLTVL.

The chain couples TRBV6-1 to TRBJ2-7, with TRBD1 identical over 8 bases. CDR3 length equals 18 residues. Germline CDR1 and CDR2: MNHNS and SASEGT. Trimming removed 4 bases from V and 2 bases from J; junction bases left unmatched: 16. For the CDR3, the DNA is TGTGCCAGCAGTGGCCGGGACAGGATGATAAGAGAGCCCTACGAGCAGTACTTC. It specifies CASSGRDRMIREPYEQYF.

V and J are TRBV30 and TRBJ2-7; tentatively, D is TRBD2 (5 bases). CDR1 and CDR2 from the germline V gene are GTSNPN and SVGIG (reference sequence). The CDR3 consists of 14 residues. V lost 3 bases and J 5 bases, leaving 17 bases between the germline ends. CDR3 nucleotides: TGTGCCTGGAGAGACATTACTAGGTCCCACGAGCAGTACTTC. Translating gives CAWRDITRSHEQYF.

The chain couples TRBV7-3 to TRBJ2-3, with TRBD2 matching 9 bases. The V gene end was trimmed by 2 bases and the J gene end by 5 bases; junction bases not matched to a gene: 5. Per the germline V gene, CDR1 is SGHTA and CDR2 is FQGTGA. CDR3 length equals 15 residues. This chain's CDR3 is CASSLAGGPQDTQYF. As DNA, the CDR3 is TGTGCCAGCAGCTTAGCGGGGGGGCCACAAGATACGCAGTATTTT.

The V and J genes are TRBV6-1 and TRBJ2-2; 8 bases fit TRBD2. Per the germline V gene, CDR1 is MNHNS and CDR2 is SASEGT. J gave up 5 bases and V 1 base, and 9 bases lay outside the gene matches. This CDR3 spans 17 amino acids. DNA for the CDR3: TGTGCCAGCAGTGAAGGATGGCGGGGGGTGAGGACCGGGGAGCTGTTTTTT. It encodes CASSEGWRGVRTGELFF.

Written as DNA, the CDR3 is TGTGCCAGTCACAGGGATTACACCATATATTTT. This translates into CASHRDYTIYF. The J gene is TRBJ1-3, the V gene TRBV6-5; maybe TRBD1 (6 bases). The CDR3 length is 11 residues. Deletions cut 9 bases from V and 8 bases from J, with 11 bases between. CDR1 and CDR2 from the germline V gene are MNHEY and SVGAGI.

The chain employs TRBV9 and TRBJ1-1; 8 nucleotides align to TRBD1. The trim removed 4 bases at V and 3 bases at J, leaving 8 bases unmatched. Germline CDR1 SGDLS, CDR2 YYNGEE. The CDR3 is made up of 15 amino acids. The CDR3 nucleotides read TGTGCCAGCAGCCCGACGCAGGGGGCTTACACTGAAGCTTTCTTT. This gives the protein CASSPTQGAYTEAFF.

CDR3 in amino acids: CASSPRTGGFSPLHF. The CDR3 nucleotides are TGCGCCAGCAGCCCAAGGACAGGGGGTTTTTCACCCCTCCACTTT. The rearrangement joins TRBV5-1 to TRBJ1-6, with 10 bases identical to TRBD1. J was trimmed by 9 bases and V by 4 bases; bases with no gene match: 7. The CDR3 is 15 residues long. Germline assignment: CDR1 SGHRS and CDR2 YFSETQ.

The rearrangement uses TRBV9 and TRBJ1-3, with 10 bases aligning to TRBD1. The CDR3 sequence is 16 residues long. With V trimmed by 0 bases and J by 1 base, 1 base remained unmatched. Germline values: CDR1 SGDLS, CDR2 YYNGEE. CDR3 region: CASSVGQGASGNTIYF. CDR3 nucleotides: TGTGCCAGCAGCGTAGGACAGGGGGCTTCTGGAAACACCATATATTTT.

This chain links TRBV6-2 or TRBV6-3 with TRBJ2-1, with D perhaps matching TRBD1 (6 bases). The CDR3 has 15 residues. Trimming stripped 3 bases from V and 4 bases from J, with 13 bases between. In germline, CDR1 is MNHEY, CDR2 SVGEGT. CDR3 DNA sequence: TGTGCCAGCAGTTATCCCGGGACAAGTTACAATGAGCAGTTCTTC. This sequence encodes CASSYPGTSYNEQFF.

This clone was counted only a few times. The genes are TRBV5-1 and TRBJ2-1; 13 bases fit TRBD2. The germline CDR1 and CDR2 sequences are SGHRS and YFSETQ. V trimming: 2 bases; J trimming: 5 bases; junction bases outside the gene matches: 4. The CDR3 spans 16 residues. As DNA, the CDR3 is TGCGCCAGCAGCTTCTGGGGGACTAGCGGGGACAATGAGCAGTTCTTC. Its protein product is CASSFWGTSGDNEQFF.

The genes are TRBV5-1 and TRBJ2-2; 7 nucleotides agree with TRBD2. CDR1 is SGHRS, CDR2 YFSETQ, per germline. The ends lost 4 bases at V and 5 bases at J; junction bases unmatched: 8. CDR3 length: 15 amino acids. The CDR3 sequence: CASSTGGTRTGELFF. Written as DNA, the CDR3 is TGCGCCAGCAGCACCGGGGGGACTCGGACCGGGGAGCTGTTTTTT.